The 18 T cell receptor beta chains in this list originate from one sample, sequenced in a study of post-analysis software for immune sequencing data. Broader study findings: Patients had higher frequencies than controls of roughly five TRBV segments, including TRBV5-6, TRBV5-1 and TRBV20-1.

Unique molecular identifiers featured in each of the TCR beta cDNA libraries. TCRdb ran MiXCR on the PCR reads and lists one entry per CDR3 protein. The sample includes over 300,000 distinct CDR3 sequences, roughly 36% seen only once; the top ten take 10% to 15%. No antigen has been identified for these receptors. Material for sequencing was blood. Every receptor here comes from a girl between 5 and 17 years old with multiple sclerosis.

This clonotype has just a few counts. This chain connects TRBV5-1 to TRBJ2-5; 8 nucleotides agree with TRBD1. With 2 bases clipped from V and 3 bases from J, the junction kept 3 bases outside the gene matches. Per germline, CDR1 SGHRS and CDR2 YFSETQ. CDR3 length: 14 residues. Here the CDR3 reads CASSFGTGKETQYF. As DNA, the CDR3 is TGCGCCAGCAGCTTCGGGACAGGCAAAGAGACCCAGTACTTC.

The CDR3 loop is CASTFANTEAFF. The CDR3 nucleotides are TGTGCCAGCACATTTGCGAACACTGAAGCTTTCTTT. The chain combines TRBV6-1 with TRBJ1-1; D remains unclear. Germline loops: CDR1 MNHNS, CDR2 SASEGT. The CDR3 contains 12 residues. V was clipped by 7 bases and J by 1 base, with 7 bases between them.

This chain links TRBV10-2 with TRBJ1-1; weak D call: TRBD1 (6 bases). The germline CDR1 and CDR2 sequences are WSHSY and SAAADI. The germline V and J ends were trimmed by 3 bases and 4 bases, with 9 bases remaining between them. There are 13 residues in the CDR3. CDR3 residues: CASSDGGRTEAFF. CDR3 in DNA: TGCGCCAGCAGTGACGGGGGCCGCACTGAAGCTTTCTTT.

This clonotype occurred a few times. The chain couples TRBV5-1 to TRBJ2-7, with 7 bases identical to TRBD1. Germline V gene lookup returns CDR1 SGHRS and CDR2 YFSETQ. The CDR3 runs 16 residues. With 0 bases clipped from V and 0 bases from J, the junction kept 6 bases outside the gene matches. The DNA for the CDR3 is TGCGCCAGCAGCTTGGAATACAGGGGACCCTCCTACGAGCAGTACTTC. Its translation is CASSLEYRGPSYEQYF. The whole variable domain, remainder taken from reference TRBV5-1 and TRBJ2-7, is KAGVTQTPRYLIKTRGQQVTLSCSPISGHRSVSWYQQTPGQGLQFLFEYFSETQRNKGNFPGRFSGRQFSNSRSEMNVSTLELGDSALYLCASSLEYRGPSYEQYFGPGTRLTVT.

The table lists this clonotype with a few counts. The chain links TRBV20-1 to TRBJ2-3; D gene unclear. Trimming took 6 bases from V and 2 from J, leaving 9 bases between them. Germline lookup yields CDR1 DFQATT and CDR2 SNEGSKA (reference sequence). The CDR3 sequence is 12 residues long. The CDR3 is CSAPTPTDTQYF. The DNA of the CDR3 is TGCAGTGCCCCGACCCCCACAGATACGCAGTATTTT.

This clonotype was seen more than once but under ten times. At one boundary the junction diverges from the germline segment, which might be a read error. The genes are TRBV3-1 and TRBJ1-2; no clear D. Germline assignment: CDR1 LGHDT and CDR2 YNNKEL (reference sequence). The CDR3 consists of 14 residues. The CDR3 DNA is TGTACCAGCAGCCAAGATAACGCGCAGTATGGCTACACCTTC. Translation: CTSSQDNAQYGYTF.

This clonotype was observed a handful of times. This rearrangement joins TRBV7-9 to TRBJ2-4; D is tentatively TRBD1 or TRBD2 (6 bases each). Trimming shortened V by 5 bases and J by 9 bases, and 17 bases separated the two germline ends. In germline, CDR1 is SEHNR, CDR2 FQNEAQ (reference sequence). The CDR3 has 14 amino acids. CDR3 sequence (DNA): TGTGCCAGCAGCCCGACCGCAGGGGAGGCCATTCAGTACTTC. It translates to CASSPTAGEAIQYF.

This clonotype was observed a few times. The chain's CDR3 is CSAWDRENSYGYTF. As DNA, the CDR3 is TGCAGTGCTTGGGACAGGGAAAATAGCTATGGCTACACCTTC. The chain has TRBV20-1 and TRBJ1-2; 9 bases fit TRBD1. The CDR3 spans 14 residues. Germline CDR1 and CDR2: DFQATT and SNEGSKA (reference sequence). The junction had 8 bases not matched to a gene; V was cut back by 5 bases and J by 4 bases.

This clonotype was detected only a few times. The chain has TRBV28 and TRBJ2-5; 11 nucleotides agree with TRBD2. The CDR3 runs 14 residues. J gave up 6 bases and V 6 bases, and 6 bases lay outside the gene matches. Germline CDR1 is MDHEN and CDR2 is SYDVKM. The CDR3 here is CASRLSGGEKTQYF. The DNA of the CDR3 is TGTGCCAGCAGGCTTAGCGGGGGGGAAAAGACCCAGTACTTC.

V and J are TRBV12-3 or TRBV12-4 and TRBJ1-2, with unresolved D. Trimming stripped 5 bases from V and 2 bases from J, with 12 bases between. CDR3 length: 14 amino acids. DNA for the CDR3: TGTGCCAGCAGTAATATGACATTAAACTATGGCTACACCTTC. Encoded protein: CASSNMTLNYGYTF.

The chain uses TRBV29-1 and TRBJ2-7; D remains ambiguous. Germline-derived CDR1 and CDR2 are SQVTM and ANQGSEA. The CDR3 extends over 13 amino acids. The V end was cut by 2 bases, the J end by 7 bases, with 15 bases between. The CDR3 reads CSVEPGPRYEQYF. CDR3 coding DNA: TGCAGCGTTGAACCTGGACCTAGGTATGAGCAGTACTTC.

This clonotype has only a few counts. Here the CDR3 DNA reads TGTGCCAGCAGTGCCCACAGGGACGAGACCCAGTACTTC. Translated: CASSAHRDETQYF. The chain uses TRBV25-1 and TRBJ2-5; maybe TRBD1 (6 bases). CDR3 length: 13 amino acids. Germline CDR1 and CDR2: MGHDK and SYGVNS. With 4 bases removed from V and 5 bases from J, the gap between germline ends came to 11 bases.

The CDR3 loop reads CASSPRGSGYNEQFF. The CDR3 DNA follows: TGTGCCAGCAGCCCCCGAGGTAGCGGGTACAATGAGCAGTTCTTC. The chain uses TRBV7-3 and TRBJ2-1, with 7 bases fitting TRBD2. This CDR3 is built from 15 residues. Germline CDR1 and CDR2: SGHTA and FQGTGA. The J segment lost 4 bases and the V segment lost 5 bases, leaving 8 bases of the junction unmatched.

To note about this clonotype: The junction departs from germline at one end; a sequencing error may be responsible. This chain links TRBV10-3 with TRBJ1-2; tentative D call: TRBD1 (5 bases). The CDR3 totals 14 residues. Looked up from germline, CDR1 is ENHRY and CDR2 is SYGVKD. CDR3 sequence: CTISEHDSSYGYTF. The CDR3, as DNA: TGTACCATCAGTGAACACGACAGTTCCTATGGCTACACCTTC.

The genes are TRBV4-3 and TRBJ1-4; possibly TRBD1 for D (6 bases). In germline, CDR1 is LGHNA, CDR2 YSLEER. The length of the CDR3 is 16 residues. V lost 1 base and J 6 bases, leaving 15 bases between the germline ends. The CDR3 reads CASSQGIGTKDEKLFF. As DNA, the CDR3 is TGCGCCAGCAGCCAAGGGATCGGGACAAAAGATGAAAAACTGTTTTTT.

The chain has TRBV9 and TRBJ2-5, with TRBD1 identical over 7 bases. With V trimmed by 4 bases and J by 3 bases, 9 bases remained unmatched. Germline values: CDR1 SGDLS, CDR2 YYNGEE. This CDR3 comprises 15 residues. In DNA form, the CDR3 reads TGTGCCAGCAGCCAAGATGGAACAGGGGAAGAGACCCAGTACTTC. Amino acids: CASSQDGTGEETQYF.

This clonotype came up a few times. The V gene is TRBV2, the J gene TRBJ2-3, with D possibly being TRBD2 (5 bases). Germline V gene sequence: CDR1 SNHLY, CDR2 FYNNEI. The CDR3 loop spans 14 amino acids. V lost 10 bases and J 3 bases, leaving 17 bases between the germline ends. The CDR3: CATSPGWGTDTQYF. The CDR3 DNA reads as TGTGCCACGTCTCCGGGATGGGGTACAGATACGCAGTATTTT.

The genes are TRBV5-1 and TRBJ2-3; tentative D call: TRBD1 (5 bases). V dropped 3 bases and J dropped 6 bases, with 14 bases sitting between them. The CDR3 runs to 14 residues. Germline loops: CDR1 SGHRS, CDR2 YFSETQ. Written as DNA, the CDR3 is TGCGCCAGCAGCTCCGGACATTCCTCCGATACGCAGTATTTT. Translated: CASSSGHSSDTQYF.